This record covers a single T cell receptor (beta chain). Its target is unknown. This specimen comes from a study of human thymus T cells. With V trimmed by 2 bases and J by 5 bases, 5 bases remained unmatched. In germline, CDR1 is MDHEN, CDR2 SYDVKM. The CDR3 sequence is 15 residues long. Thymus specimens were resections from corrective heart surgery. Finnish infants who were healthy and having corrective surgery for congenital heart defects made up the donors. Broader study findings: Thymic and blood repertoires showed apparently biased V and J gene usage. Thymic repertoires overlap heavily among unrelated individuals, related research has reported.

Profiled with immunoSEQ multiplex PCR; TCRdb holds only in-frame clones, not every one. Of around 120,000 clones detected, around 94% appear once; the ten largest clones hold around 0.022%. Sequenced material: thymus tissue. The gene calls are TRBV28 and TRBJ1-1, with 10 nucleotides matching TRBD1. The clonotype comes from a boy under two years old with a congenital heart defect but otherwise immunologically healthy. The CDR3 DNA is TGTGCCAGCAGTTTAAGGGACAGGGGCGGGACTGAAGCTTTCTTT. Protein: CASSLRDRGGTEAFF.